This entry describes one TCR beta chain. The sample belongs to a study of blood T cell repertoires in COVID-19. In the study overall: Spain, Italy and the United States supplied samples that represented acute and convalescent COVID-19. T cells, B-cell-depleted T cells, or PBMCs provided the cDNA or gDNA that served as material.

Profiling relied on immunoSEQ multiplex PCR, and the TCRdb table lists in-frame clones only, not all of them. Among some 150,000 clones, roughly 86% were seen once, and the ten largest hold approximately 10%. The receptor was derived from a man in his fifties with active or convalescent COVID-19. Sequenced input: peripheral blood.

DNA for the CDR3: TGTGCCACCCAACCGGGACTAGCGGGAGGTATTGAGCAGTTCTTC. This gives the protein CATQPGLAGGIEQFF. V gene TRBV7-2 combines with J gene TRBJ2-1; the match to TRBD2 covers 15 bases. Germline V gene sequence: CDR1 SGHTA, CDR2 FQGNSA. V was pared by 10 bases and J by 9 bases, with 10 bases of the junction left unmatched. This CDR3 is built from 15 residues.